The sequence of this T cell receptor beta chain was determined in a study of T-cell memory formation after mild COVID-19. Germline CDR1 SNHLY, CDR2 FYNNEI. The CDR3 has 13 amino acids. V lost 7 bases and J lost 14, with 23 bases in between. TCRdb called the 5' RACE reads again in MiXCR, with one record for every CDR3 protein. The profile covers roughly 190,000 distinct CDR3 sequences, with over 9.5% appearing a single time and approximately 3% taken by the ten largest. What was sequenced was PBMCs or a T cell subset sorted from them (not recorded which). This TCR was recovered from a man between 18 and 29 years old who had mild COVID-19 (a few samples of this study predate the infection). Cell type and time point are not known. J is TRBJ1-2 and V is TRBV2; weak D call: TRBD1 (6 bases). CDR3 nucleotides: TGTGCCAGCACCCCCCTCCCGCAGGGGATTTATACCTTC. Amino acid sequence: CASTPLPQGIYTF.